These T cell receptor beta chains were read from a single sample in a study of shared clonotypes between healthy human individuals. Method: immunoSEQ multiplex PCR; TCRdb's copy keeps in-frame clones and lacks some. The sample yields roughly 1 million clones, around 74% seen once. The sequenced material came from memory CD4+ T cells sorted from blood. The origin of the receptors is a man younger than 30 in good health. CDR3s include the opening cysteine and the closing phenylalanine or tryptophan. The D gene is left open where the match is weak. Some rows have no size entry. The others give once, few or many, or a class for an expanded clone.

j_call d_call clone_size v_call cdr3_aa cdr3_nt
TRBJ1-2 - many TRBV5-1 CASSLAGQSGLGYTF TGCGCCAGCAGCTTGGCCGGACAGTCCGGTTTAGGCTACACCTTC
TRBJ2-1 - - TRBV28 CASSLTSSQRGEQFF TGTGCCAGCAGTTTAACTAGCTCACAGAGGGGGGAGCAGTTCTTC
TRBJ1-1 - few TRBV2 CASKSTVNTEAFF TGTGCCAGCAAAAGCACAGTTAACACTGAAGCTTTCTTT
TRBJ2-2 - - TRBV11-2 CASSLRGWGAGELFF TGTGCCAGCAGCTTAAGGGGGTGGGGCGCCGGGGAGCTGTTTTTT
TRBJ2-7 TRBD1 - TRBV29-1 CSFRQGGVDEQYF TGCAGCTTCCGACAGGGGGGAGTAGACGAGCAGTACTTC
TRBJ1-4 TRBD1 - TRBV4-1 CASSHLRDRPATNEKLFF TGCGCCAGCAGCCACCTGAGGGACAGGCCTGCAACTAATGAAAAACTGTTTTTT
TRBJ2-1 TRBD1 - TRBV20-1 CSAYRGNEQFF TGCAGTGCTTACAGGGGCAATGAGCAGTTCTTC
TRBJ1-6 - few TRBV5-4 CASSLAGSNSPLHF TGTGCCAGCAGCTTGGCGGGTTCTAATTCACCCCTCCACTTT
TRBJ1-2 - - TRBV5-1 CASSFEGINYGYTF TGCGCCAGCAGCTTTGAAGGAATCAACTATGGCTACACCTTC
TRBJ1-5 - few TRBV19 CASSPRDGRGQPQHF TGTGCCAGTAGTCCAAGGGACGGAAGGGGTCAGCCCCAGCATTTT
TRBJ1-4 - - TRBV11-2 CASSSSLDIFEKLFF TGTGCCAGCTCCAGCAGCTTAGATATTTTTGAAAAACTGTTTTTT
TRBJ1-5 TRBD1 - TRBV28 CASSLKGSGTGYQPQHF TGTGCCAGCAGTTTAAAAGGGAGCGGGACAGGGTATCAGCCCCAGCATTTT
TRBJ1-4 - - TRBV7-2 CASSPTTGGEKLFF TGTGCCAGCAGCCCAACGACGGGGGGCGAAAAACTGTTTTTT
TRBJ2-2 TRBD2 - TRBV5-5 CASSPRLAPTGELFF TGTGCCAGCAGCCCGAGACTAGCCCCCACCGGGGAGCTGTTTTTT
TRBJ2-3 - - TRBV5-5 CASSFGDLSTDTQYF TGTGCCAGCAGCTTCGGGGATCTAAGCACAGATACGCAGTATTTT
TRBJ2-3 - - TRBV10-3 CAISGGADTQYF TGTGCCATCTCTGGTGGCGCAGATACGCAGTATTTT
TRBJ2-3 TRBD1 - TRBV25-1 CASSWDRGVGTDTQYF TGTGCCAGCAGTTGGGACAGGGGCGTCGGCACAGATACGCAGTATTTT
TRBJ2-3 - - TRBV29-1 CSVAASTDTQYF TGCAGCGTCGCGGCTAGCACAGATACGCAGTATTTT
TRBJ2-2 - once TRBV5-1 CASSLEGNSNTGELFF TGCGCCAGCAGCTTGGAGGGGAACTCAAACACCGGGGAGCTGTTTTTT
TRBJ2-7 - - TRBV28 CGVEGLPYEQYF TGTGGAGTGGAGGGCTTACCCTACGAGCAGTACTTC
TRBJ1-3 - few TRBV4-1 CASSQDPTGSGNTIYF TGCGCCAGCAGCCAAGACCCGACAGGCTCTGGAAACACCATATATTTT
TRBJ1-2 - - TRBV19 CASSWANYGYTF TGTGCCAGTAGTTGGGCTAACTATGGCTACACCTTC
TRBJ2-5 TRBD2 - TRBV7-2 CASSLMGLAGVETQYF TGTGCCAGCAGCTTAATGGGACTAGCGGGAGTAGAGACCCAGTACTTC
TRBJ1-4 - - TRBV4-2 CASSQDPQGGDQEKLFF TGTGCCAGCAGCCAAGACCCACAGGGAGGCGATCAAGAAAAACTGTTTTTT
TRBJ2-7 - once TRBV12-2 CASRLEPDGPYEQYF TGTGCAAGTCGCTTAGAACCAGACGGTCCCTACGAGCAGTACTTC
TRBJ2-2 TRBD1 many TRBV19 CASSGTGGNTGELFF TGTGCCAGTAGCGGGACAGGGGGTAACACCGGGGAGCTGTTTTTT
TRBJ1-1 - - TRBV6-5 CASSYMGLGNTEAFF TGTGCCAGCAGTTACATGGGCCTTGGGAACACTGAAGCTTTCTTT
TRBJ2-2 TRBD1 - TRBV5-8 CASSVGQTTGELFF TGTGCCAGCAGCGTGGGACAGACCACCGGGGAGCTGTTTTTT
TRBJ1-6 - once TRBV2 CASSETQGWYERPHF TGTGCCAGCAGTGAAACTCAGGGTTGGTATGAACGGCCCCACTTT
TRBJ2-3 - - TRBV7-7 CASSRDTHTDTQYF TGTGCTAGCAGCCGGGACACTCACACAGATACGCAGTATTTT
TRBJ2-2 TRBD2 - TRBV16 CASSLGGANTGELFF TGTGCCAGCAGCCTCGGGGGGGCAAACACCGGGGAGCTGTTTTTT
TRBJ2-1 TRBD2 - TRBV10-3 CAISVGTSGDNEQFF TGTGCCATCAGTGTGGGGACTAGCGGGGACAATGAGCAGTTCTTC
TRBJ2-7 TRBD2 few TRBV5-1 CASSATSGRGEQYF TGCGCCAGCAGCGCGACTAGCGGGAGGGGCGAGCAGTACTTC
TRBJ2-1 - - TRBV28 CASSLQVDNEQFF TGTGCCAGCAGTTTACAGGTTGACAATGAGCAGTTCTTC
TRBJ2-7 TRBD2 - TRBV7-2 CASSQAGGPWEQYF TGTGCCAGCAGCCAAGCGGGGGGGCCTTGGGAGCAGTACTTC
TRBJ1-2 - - TRBV29-1 CSVSQGQGYGYTF TGCAGCGTTTCCCAGGGGCAAGGCTATGGCTACACCTTC
TRBJ2-7 - - TRBV21-1 CASSKTVVKGEQYF TGTGCCAGCAGCAAGACGGTCGTTAAAGGCGAGCAGTACTTC
TRBJ1-5 - few TRBV5-8 CASSLLHQPQHF TGTGCCAGCAGCTTGCTCCATCAGCCCCAGCATTTT
TRBJ2-7 TRBD2 - TRBV5-4 CASKREGYEQYF TGTGCCAGCAAGCGGGAGGGCTACGAGCAGTACTTC
TRBJ2-1 - - TRBV6-6 CASSYRTDNEQFF TGTGCCAGCAGTTACCGGACAGACAATGAGCAGTTCTTC
TRBJ1-1 TRBD1 - TRBV23-1 CASTRGTALGAFF TGCGCCAGCACCCGGGGGACAGCCCTAGGAGCTTTCTTT
TRBJ2-3 TRBD1 - TRBV6-4 CASSYWGQFTDTQYF TGTGCCAGCAGTTACTGGGGACAGTTCACAGATACGCAGTATTTT
TRBJ2-1 - - TRBV2 CAGGPGYNEQFF TGTGCCGGAGGGCCAGGTTACAATGAGCAGTTCTTC
TRBJ2-2 - - TRBV2 CASRLSPAGELFF TGTGCCAGCAGGTTATCGCCCGCCGGGGAGCTGTTTTTT
TRBJ2-5 - - TRBV19 CASSIGGRIARETQYF TGTGCCAGTAGTATAGGTGGTCGGATAGCGAGAGAGACCCAGTACTTC
TRBJ2-1 TRBD2 - TRBV30 CAADFSGSGRNEQFF TGTGCCGCAGACTTTAGCGGGAGCGGGCGCAATGAGCAGTTCTTC
TRBJ2-7 TRBD1 - TRBV5-1 CASSNRQGSYEQYF TGCGCCAGCAGCAACAGACAGGGCTCCTACGAGCAGTACTTC
TRBJ2-7 - - TRBV5-6 CASSLIGGYEQYF TGTGCCAGCAGCTTGATTGGGGGGTACGAGCAGTACTTC
TRBJ2-3 TRBD1 - TRBV30 CALQGAYTDTQYF TGTGCCCTACAGGGGGCCTACACAGATACGCAGTATTTT
TRBJ1-2 TRBD1 - TRBV29-1 CSVPAGTGGVYGYTF TGCAGCGTCCCGGCCGGGACAGGGGGCGTCTATGGCTACACCTTC
TRBJ1-1 - - TRBV5-1 CASSDFGGSNTEAFF TGCGCCAGCAGCGACTTTGGAGGCTCGAACACTGAAGCTTTCTTT
TRBJ2-5 - once TRBV19 CASSSGRFQETQYF TGTGCCAGTAGTTCGGGACGGTTCCAAGAGACCCAGTACTTC
TRBJ2-7 TRBD2 - TRBV5-1 CASSSGTSPEQYF TGCGCCAGCAGCTCAGGGACTAGCCCCGAGCAGTACTTC